Listed below are T cell receptor beta chains from one sample, sequenced in a study of identical twins. TCRdb re-called the 5' RACE reads through MiXCR, storing one row per CDR3 protein. This sample has about 1.7 million distinct CDR3 sequences, with less than 40% found just once. Input material: cord blood. Every receptor here comes from a newborn girl in good health. Each CDR3 is given with its conserved first and last residue. Each record gives: D gene, V gene, clone size, J gene, CDR3 DNA, CDR3 protein. A D gene is named only where the DNA matches it firmly. Part of the rows lack a size; the others show once, few, many or a class for expanded clones.

d_call: NA
v_call: TRBV20-1
clone_size: NA
j_call: TRBJ2-3
cdr3_nt: TGCAGTGCTAGACTAGGAGGCCCAGATACGCGGTATTTT
cdr3_aa: CSARLGGPDTRYF

d_call: NA
v_call: TRBV27
clone_size: NA
j_call: TRBJ1-4
cdr3_nt: TGTGCCAGCAGTTTCGCTCGGGGGGCAACTAATGAAAAACTGTTTTTT
cdr3_aa: CASSFARGATNEKLFF

d_call: NA
v_call: TRBV10-3
clone_size: many
j_call: TRBJ2-5
cdr3_nt: TGTGCCATCAGTGACAGGGCCCTTTTTCAAGAGACCCAGTACTTC
cdr3_aa: CAISDRALFQETQYF

d_call: TRBD2
v_call: TRBV3-1
clone_size: NA
j_call: TRBJ2-3
cdr3_nt: TGTGCCAGCAGCCCCGGGACTAGCCTTAGCACAGATACGCAGTATTTT
cdr3_aa: CASSPGTSLSTDTQYF

d_call: NA
v_call: TRBV5-1
clone_size: NA
j_call: TRBJ2-7
cdr3_nt: TGCGCCAGCAGCTTGCTACAGGGAGGCTACGAGCAGTACTTC
cdr3_aa: CASSLLQGGYEQYF

d_call: NA
v_call: TRBV20-1
clone_size: NA
j_call: TRBJ2-3
cdr3_nt: TGCAGTGCTAGTGGCAGGGCCGTCACAGATACGCAGTATTTT
cdr3_aa: CSASGRAVTDTQYF

d_call: NA
v_call: TRBV9
clone_size: NA
j_call: TRBJ1-1
cdr3_nt: TGTGCCAGCAGCGTAGGCCTGGGGGAGCCCTATGAAGCTTTCTTT
cdr3_aa: CASSVGLGEPYEAFF

d_call: NA
v_call: TRBV13
clone_size: NA
j_call: TRBJ1-5
cdr3_nt: TGTGCCAGCAGCCTAGGAAGGATCGGTCAGCCCCAGCATTTT
cdr3_aa: CASSLGRIGQPQHF

d_call: TRBD1
v_call: TRBV6-6
clone_size: NA
j_call: TRBJ2-7
cdr3_nt: TGTGCCAGCAGCCCCCAGGGGGCTGGGACCTACGAGCAGTACTTC
cdr3_aa: CASSPQGAGTYEQYF

d_call: TRBD2
v_call: TRBV7-9
clone_size: NA
j_call: TRBJ2-3
cdr3_nt: TGTGCCAGCAGCCAGCGAAAGGGACTAGCGGGCACAGATACGCAGTATTTT
cdr3_aa: CASSQRKGLAGTDTQYF

d_call: NA
v_call: TRBV4-1
clone_size: NA
j_call: TRBJ1-3
cdr3_nt: TGCGCCAGCAGCCAGGGTCCGTACTCGGGAAACACCATATATTTT
cdr3_aa: CASSQGPYSGNTIYF

d_call: TRBD1
v_call: TRBV19
clone_size: NA
j_call: TRBJ1-4
cdr3_nt: TGTGCCAGTATGGAGGGGACAGGGGGCGCGTTTGAAACTAATGAAAAACTGTTTTTT
cdr3_aa: CASMEGTGGAFETNEKLFF

d_call: TRBD2
v_call: TRBV4-1
clone_size: NA
j_call: TRBJ2-5
cdr3_nt: TGCGCCAGCAGCCAAGCGCTAGCGGGAGGGCCGGGCCAAGAGACCCAGTACTTC
cdr3_aa: CASSQALAGGPGQETQYF

d_call: NA
v_call: TRBV10-1
clone_size: many
j_call: TRBJ2-7
cdr3_nt: TGCGCCAGCAGTGAGGCTCAATCCTACGAGCAGTACTTC
cdr3_aa: CASSEAQSYEQYF

d_call: NA
v_call: TRBV3-1
clone_size: NA
j_call: TRBJ2-5
cdr3_nt: TGTGCCAGCAGCCAAGATCGTGCCTCCCGGGGAATTTGGGAGACCCAGTACTTC
cdr3_aa: CASSQDRASRGIWETQYF

d_call: TRBD2
v_call: TRBV12-3/TRBV12-4
clone_size: few
j_call: TRBJ2-1
cdr3_nt: TGTGCCAGCAGTCGGAGCGGGAACCCATCCTACAATGAGCAGTTCTTC
cdr3_aa: CASSRSGNPSYNEQFF

d_call: NA
v_call: TRBV16
clone_size: few
j_call: TRBJ2-7
cdr3_nt: TGTGCCAGCAGCCCTAGGCCCCCCGGCGAGCAGTACTTC
cdr3_aa: CASSPRPPGEQYF

d_call: NA
v_call: TRBV3-1
clone_size: few
j_call: TRBJ2-5
cdr3_nt: TGTGCCAGCAGCCAAGATTTCAGCGAGACCCAGTACTTC
cdr3_aa: CASSQDFSETQYF

d_call: TRBD2
v_call: TRBV3-1
clone_size: NA
j_call: TRBJ2-7
cdr3_nt: TGTGCCAGCAGCCAAGAACGCCCCAGGCCCACTAGCGGGAGAACTAAGTCCTACGAGCAGTACTTC
cdr3_aa: CASSQERPRPTSGRTKSYEQYF

d_call: NA
v_call: TRBV21-1
clone_size: NA
j_call: TRBJ1-2
cdr3_nt: TGTGCCAGCAGCATACAAAGACAGGGCGATGGCTACACCTTC
cdr3_aa: CASSIQRQGDGYTF

d_call: NA
v_call: TRBV6-4
clone_size: few
j_call: TRBJ2-3
cdr3_nt: TGTGCCAGCAGTGACGGGGGAGTCTTAGATACGCAGTATTTT
cdr3_aa: CASSDGGVLDTQYF

d_call: NA
v_call: TRBV28
clone_size: NA
j_call: TRBJ1-2
cdr3_nt: TGTGCCAGCAGCCCCCAGAGGCTTGGCTACACCTTC
cdr3_aa: CASSPQRLGYTF

d_call: NA
v_call: TRBV3-1
clone_size: NA
j_call: TRBJ2-1
cdr3_nt: TGTGCCAGCAGCCAAGGAGGCAGGGCTTTTATTAGCGATGAGCAGTTCTTC
cdr3_aa: CASSQGGRAFISDEQFF

d_call: NA
v_call: TRBV13
clone_size: NA
j_call: TRBJ1-5
cdr3_nt: TGTGCCAGCAGTCGAGGGGTCGCAGGTCAGCCCCAGCATTTT
cdr3_aa: CASSRGVAGQPQHF

d_call: NA
v_call: TRBV5-4
clone_size: NA
j_call: TRBJ2-1
cdr3_nt: TGTGCCAGCAGCTTTTGGGGCAATGAGCAGTTCTTC
cdr3_aa: CASSFWGNEQFF

d_call: NA
v_call: TRBV28
clone_size: few
j_call: TRBJ2-7
cdr3_nt: TGTGCCAGCATGGTCGGGTCCTACGAGCAGTACTTC
cdr3_aa: CASMVGSYEQYF

d_call: NA
v_call: TRBV3-1
clone_size: once
j_call: TRBJ2-5
cdr3_nt: TGTGCCAGCAGCCAATCGTGGAATGAGCAGTACTTC
cdr3_aa: CASSQSWNEQYF

d_call: TRBD2
v_call: TRBV6-1
clone_size: few
j_call: TRBJ2-5
cdr3_nt: TGTGCCAGCACCTATACTAGCGGGAGGGGCGAGACCCAGTACTTC
cdr3_aa: CASTYTSGRGETQYF

d_call: NA
v_call: TRBV5-1
clone_size: NA
j_call: TRBJ1-2
cdr3_nt: TGCGCCAGCAGCTTTGACCAACAGGGCTACACCTTC
cdr3_aa: CASSFDQQGYTF

d_call: NA
v_call: TRBV21-1
clone_size: NA
j_call: TRBJ1-1
cdr3_nt: TGTGCCAGCAGCAAAGGGGACAGGGGGCCGGGGGACACTGAAGCTTTCTTT
cdr3_aa: CASSKGDRGPGDTEAFF

d_call: NA
v_call: TRBV7-8
clone_size: NA
j_call: TRBJ2-5
cdr3_nt: TGTGCCAGCAGCTTAGCGATCGGGTCTAGCGTTTACAATGAGCAGTACTTC
cdr3_aa: CASSLAIGSSVYNEQYF

d_call: TRBD2
v_call: TRBV7-2
clone_size: few
j_call: TRBJ2-1
cdr3_nt: TGTGCCAGCAGCGTCGGGACTAGCGGGAGATATGAGCAGTTCTTC
cdr3_aa: CASSVGTSGRYEQFF

d_call: NA
v_call: TRBV2
clone_size: once
j_call: TRBJ1-1
cdr3_nt: TGTGCCAGCAATAGAGCCGGGACGGGGAACACTGAAGCTTTCTTT
cdr3_aa: CASNRAGTGNTEAFF

d_call: NA
v_call: TRBV2
clone_size: few
j_call: TRBJ2-7
cdr3_nt: TGTGCCAGCAGGCGGGCGCCCGTCTCCTACGAGCAGTACTTC
cdr3_aa: CASRRAPVSYEQYF

d_call: TRBD1
v_call: TRBV27
clone_size: NA
j_call: TRBJ2-7
cdr3_nt: TGTGCCAGCAGTCACCAACCGGGACAGGGCTACGAGCAGTACTTC
cdr3_aa: CASSHQPGQGYEQYF

d_call: NA
v_call: TRBV6-5
clone_size: NA
j_call: TRBJ1-1
cdr3_nt: TGTGCCAGCAGTTACGGGATGGGGCACAAGACTGAAGCTTTCTTT
cdr3_aa: CASSYGMGHKTEAFF

d_call: NA
v_call: TRBV18
clone_size: few
j_call: TRBJ2-7
cdr3_nt: TGTGCCAGCTCACCCGGGGTTCAAGGCGAGCAGTACTTC
cdr3_aa: CASSPGVQGEQYF

d_call: NA
v_call: TRBV29-1
clone_size: NA
j_call: TRBJ1-1
cdr3_nt: TGCAGCGTTCGGGAACAGGGATACACTGAAGCTTTCTTT
cdr3_aa: CSVREQGYTEAFF

d_call: TRBD2
v_call: TRBV25-1
clone_size: NA
j_call: TRBJ2-1
cdr3_nt: TGTGCCAGCAGTGAATTTACTAGCGGGGTCAAAAATGAGCAGTTCTTC
cdr3_aa: CASSEFTSGVKNEQFF

d_call: NA
v_call: TRBV15
clone_size: NA
j_call: TRBJ2-3
cdr3_nt: TGTGCCACCAGCAGAGAGTTATTCGGAGATGCGCAGTATTTT
cdr3_aa: CATSRELFGDAQYF

d_call: TRBD1
v_call: TRBV2
clone_size: NA
j_call: TRBJ2-1
cdr3_nt: TGTGCCAGCAGTGAGTGGGACAGGGACTACAATGAGCAGTTCTTC
cdr3_aa: CASSEWDRDYNEQFF

d_call: NA
v_call: TRBV27
clone_size: few
j_call: TRBJ2-3
cdr3_nt: TGTGCCAGCAGTATCGCCCGTAGCACAGATACGCAGTATTTT
cdr3_aa: CASSIARSTDTQYF

d_call: TRBD2
v_call: TRBV20-1
clone_size: few
j_call: TRBJ2-1
cdr3_nt: TGCAGTGCTAGAGGGACTAGCGCGTACAATGAGCAGTTCTTC
cdr3_aa: CSARGTSAYNEQFF

d_call: NA
v_call: TRBV7-9
clone_size: NA
j_call: TRBJ2-2
cdr3_nt: TGTGCCAGCAGCCACCTAGGGGACACCGGGGAGCTGTTTTTT
cdr3_aa: CASSHLGDTGELFF

d_call: NA
v_call: TRBV5-6
clone_size: many
j_call: TRBJ2-3
cdr3_nt: TGTGCCAGCAGCCCACTATACAGTACAGATACGCAGTATTTT
cdr3_aa: CASSPLYSTDTQYF

d_call: TRBD2
v_call: TRBV5-1
clone_size: NA
j_call: TRBJ2-1
cdr3_nt: TGCGCCAGCAGCGCGACTAGCGGGGGGGTGAATGAGCAGTTCTTC
cdr3_aa: CASSATSGGVNEQFF

d_call: NA
v_call: TRBV2
clone_size: once
j_call: TRBJ1-2
cdr3_nt: TGTGCCAGCAGACCATGGCAGGGCTATGGCTACACCTTC
cdr3_aa: CASRPWQGYGYTF

d_call: NA
v_call: TRBV5-6
clone_size: NA
j_call: TRBJ2-5
cdr3_nt: TGTGCCAGCAGCTGGGAATTGAGTCGCAGCCCCAATGAGCAGTACTTC
cdr3_aa: CASSWELSRSPNEQYF

d_call: TRBD2
v_call: TRBV20-1
clone_size: NA
j_call: TRBJ2-7
cdr3_nt: TGCAGTGCTAGAGTGTTCGGGACTAGCTACGAGCAGTACTTC
cdr3_aa: CSARVFGTSYEQYF

d_call: NA
v_call: TRBV12-3/TRBV12-4
clone_size: NA
j_call: TRBJ1-5
cdr3_nt: TGTGCCAGCAGTTTAGGGCAGCGGCATAGCAATCAGCCCCAGCATTTT
cdr3_aa: CASSLGQRHSNQPQHF

d_call: TRBD2
v_call: TRBV20-1
clone_size: few
j_call: TRBJ2-1
cdr3_nt: TGCAGTGCTAGTGGACTAGCGGGACCGAATGAGCAGTTCTTC
cdr3_aa: CSASGLAGPNEQFF

d_call: NA
v_call: TRBV7-6
clone_size: few
j_call: TRBJ2-1
cdr3_nt: TGTGCCAGCAGCTTGAGAGCCAAAGAGACCCAGTTCTTC
cdr3_aa: CASSLRAKETQFF

d_call: NA
v_call: TRBV28
clone_size: many
j_call: TRBJ2-7
cdr3_nt: TGTGCCAGCAGTCTAACCGGGACCCCACCGGGAATGGACTACGAGCAGTACTTC
cdr3_aa: CASSLTGTPPGMDYEQYF

d_call: NA
v_call: TRBV27
clone_size: many
j_call: TRBJ2-7
cdr3_nt: TGTGCCAGCAAAAGGTTTCTAGCGAACTCAATTATAATGGGCGAGCAGTACTTC
cdr3_aa: CASKRFLANSIIMGEQYF

d_call: NA
v_call: TRBV6-1
clone_size: NA
j_call: TRBJ1-2
cdr3_nt: TGTGCCAGCAGTGTTCAACAGGAGAGGGGCTATGGCTACACCTTC
cdr3_aa: CASSVQQERGYGYTF

d_call: TRBD2
v_call: TRBV3-1
clone_size: many
j_call: TRBJ2-3
cdr3_nt: TGTGCCAGCAGCCAAACTAGCGGGACAGATACGCAGTATTTT
cdr3_aa: CASSQTSGTDTQYF